The 3 T cell receptor beta chains below all came from one sample that was sequenced in a study of T-cell memory formation after mild COVID-19 (dated by TCRdb to about 2021). The receptor library was made with 5' RACE. Sequencing was performed on an Illumina NovaSeq 6000. The public reads were reanalyzed by TCRdb: fastp trimming at Q25, MiXCR alignment, in-frame beta chains only. Here each entry gathers all rows of one CDR3 protein and keeps the most common genes and DNA. The table for this sample lists more than 150,000 distinct CDR3 sequences; less than 20% of them were counted only once. The ten most abundant clones make up approximately 4% of the sample. The sequencing sample was made of PBMCs or a T cell subset sorted from them (not recorded which). The receptors originated from a young man who had mild COVID-19 (a few samples of this study predate the infection). The sample titles of this study are shuffled in the database, so cell type and time point are left out; the donor was told from shared clones.

Only a few counts were recorded for this clonotype. The chain employs TRBV12-3 or TRBV12-4 and TRBJ1-1; no firm D call. The CDR3 loop spans 13 amino acids. The V gene lost 3 bases and the J gene lost 4 bases, with 9 bases spanning the gap. In DNA form, the CDR3 reads TGTGCCAGCAGTTTGGTCCCGGGCACTGAAGCTTTCTTT. It is translated as CASSLVPGTEAFF.

This clonotype has just a few counts. The chain couples TRBV24-1 to TRBJ1-4; the D is unclear. CDR3 length equals 15 residues. Germline V gene lookup returns CDR1 KGHDR and CDR2 SFDVKD. V lost 4 bases and J lost 7, with 15 bases in between. CDR3 loop: CATSERPLRGEKLFF. CDR3 nucleotide sequence: TGTGCCACCAGTGAAAGGCCCCTACGGGGTGAAAAACTGTTTTTT.

V and J are TRBV6-5 and TRBJ2-5, with D possibly being TRBD1 or TRBD2 (5 bases each). The CDR3 spans 15 residues. Trimming removed 7 bases at V and 5 bases at J, with 20 bases between. Germline V CDR1 and CDR2: MNHEY, SVGAGI. This CDR3 reads CASTPDWGSRETQYF. As DNA, the CDR3 is TGTGCCAGCACCCCAGACTGGGGGTCCCGGGAGACCCAGTACTTC.